Each of the 18 T cell receptor beta chains below was sequenced from the same sample in a study of T-cell memory formation after mild COVID-19. TCRdb independently ran MiXCR on the 5' RACE reads; one entry per CDR3 protein. The sample lists 300,000 to 350,000 distinct CDR3 sequences, 13% to 15% occurring once. Sequences were obtained from PBMCs or a T cell subset sorted from them (not recorded which). All receptors derive from a young man who had mild COVID-19 (a few samples of this study predate the infection). Cell type and time point are not known.

This clonotype was seen a few times. J is TRBJ1-2 and V is TRBV4-2, with no clear D. This CDR3 has 13 amino acids. Looked up from germline, CDR1 is LGHNA and CDR2 is YNFKEQ. V lost 6 bases, J lost 4 bases, and 12 bases lay in between. DNA for the CDR3: TGTGCCAGCAGGAGTGGCAGCGGCTATGGCTACACCTTC. Encoded protein: CASRSGSGYGYTF.

CDR3: CASRPTSGGPTDTQYF. CDR3 DNA sequence: TGTGCCAGCAGACCTACTAGCGGGGGGCCCACAGATACGCAGTATTTT. The V gene is TRBV6-2 or TRBV6-3, the J gene TRBJ2-3, with 12 bases matching TRBD2. The CDR3 totals 16 residues. J lost 2 bases, V lost 6 bases, and 6 bases had no gene match. Germline CDR1 is MNHEY and CDR2 is SVGEGT.

J is TRBJ2-3 and V is TRBV7-3; 13 bases fit TRBD2. V lost 5 bases, J lost 6 bases, and 11 bases stayed unmatched. The CDR3 length is 17 residues. Per the germline V gene, CDR1 is SGHTA and CDR2 is FQGTGA. The chain's CDR3 is CASSPILLAGGPDTQYF. In DNA form, the CDR3 reads TGTGCCAGCAGCCCGATACTACTAGCGGGGGGGCCCGATACGCAGTATTTT.

In its sample, this clonotype was seen a few times. The rearrangement links TRBV12-3 or TRBV12-4 to TRBJ2-5; 7 nucleotides align to TRBD2. This CDR3 has 13 amino acids. J lost 0 bases, V lost 6 bases, and 1 base had no gene match. CDR3 loop: CASSGTNQETQYF. CDR3 nucleotide sequence: TGTGCCAGCAGCGGGACTAACCAAGAGACCCAGTACTTC.

The chain is built from TRBV7-3 and TRBJ1-3; D is perhaps TRBD1 (6 bases). Germline V CDR1 and CDR2: SGHTA, FQGTGA. This CDR3 has 12 residues. Trimming shortened V by 11 bases and J by 2 bases, and 10 bases separated the two germline ends. CDR3 loop: CAGTGTGNTIYF. The DNA of the CDR3 is TGTGCCGGCACAGGGACTGGAAACACCATATATTTT.

This clonotype has more than one count but fewer than ten. The DNA of the CDR3 is TGTGCCAGCAGCCCTGAGGGCAGGGGAAGCAATCAGCCCCAGCATTTT. Its translation is CASSPEGRGSNQPQHF. The chain is built from TRBV7-9 and TRBJ1-5; D might be TRBD1 (6 bases). The germline gives CDR1 SEHNR, CDR2 FQNEAQ (reference sequence). CDR3 length: 16 amino acids. The V gene lost 5 bases and the J gene lost 1 base, with 15 bases spanning the gap.

J is TRBJ2-1 and V is TRBV9; TRBD1 aligns across 7 bases. V shed 5 bases and J 5 bases; nucleotides not matched to a gene: 10. Germline V gene data show CDR1 as SGDLS and CDR2 as YYNGEE. CDR3 length equals 15 residues. The CDR3 sequence: CASSSTGELNNEQFF. CDR3 DNA: TGTGCCAGCAGTAGTACAGGGGAATTAAACAATGAGCAGTTCTTC.

This clonotype appeared a few times. The chain joins TRBV7-9 to TRBJ2-7, with 7 bases that match TRBD1. CDR1 and CDR2 from the germline V gene are SEHNR and FQNEAQ (reference sequence). This CDR3 spans 12 amino acids. V was pared by 5 bases and J by 6 bases, with 4 bases of the junction left unmatched. CDR3 DNA sequence: TGTGCCAGCAGCCCCGACAGGGTCGAGCAGTACGTC. Its translation is CASSPDRVEQYV.

This clonotype was observed a few times. This sequence joins TRBV4-3 and TRBJ2-1; possible D gene TRBD1, 6 bases. Trimming removed 3 bases from V and 7 bases from J, with 19 bases in between. The CDR3 extends over 16 amino acids. Germline V gene data show CDR1 as LGHNA and CDR2 as YSLEER. This CDR3 is CASSQGSGQRSNEQFF. In DNA, the CDR3 is TGCGCCAGCAGCCAGGGTTCCGGACAGAGGAGTAATGAGCAGTTCTTC.

This clonotype was detected only a few times. The J gene is TRBJ2-7, the V gene TRBV20-1; 8 bases are shared with TRBD1. Trimming removed 3 bases from V and 3 bases from J; junction bases left unmatched: 10. Germline-derived CDR1 and CDR2 are DFQATT and SNEGSKA (reference sequence). The CDR3 runs 15 residues. Here the CDR3 reads CSARPRRTGIYEQYF. The CDR3 coding sequence is TGCAGTGCTAGGCCCCGGCGGACAGGGATCTACGAGCAGTACTTC.

The chain couples TRBV7-2 to TRBJ2-7, with D hard to call. This CDR3 has 14 residues. Germline lookup yields CDR1 SGHTA and CDR2 FQGNSA. V lost 6 bases and J 6 bases, leaving 18 bases between the germline ends. The CDR3 loop reads CASRLPRPAGEQYV. The CDR3 nucleotides read TGTGCCAGCAGACTCCCACGTCCGGCCGGCGAGCAGTACGTC.

A few counts support this clonotype. The chain has TRBV6-2 or TRBV6-3 and TRBJ2-1; no firm D call. CDR3 length: 14 residues. V lost 4 bases, J lost 6 bases, and 13 bases lay in between. Germline V gene sequence: CDR1 MNHEY, CDR2 SVGEGT. The CDR3 DNA reads as TGTGCCAGCAGTTCCACCCAAAGCATCAATGAGCAGTTCTTC. This sequence encodes CASSSTQSINEQFF.

The table lists this clonotype with a few counts. The chain combines TRBV6-1 with TRBJ1-1, with 9 positions matching TRBD1. Germline V gene data show CDR1 as MNHNS and CDR2 as SASEGT. The V and J ends lost 4 bases and 8 bases, in that order; junction bases with no gene match: 5. This CDR3 spans 13 amino acids. CDR3 nucleotides: TGTGCCAGCAGTGCGGGACAGGGAAAGGAAGCTTTCTTT. It codes for CASSAGQGKEAFF.

This clonotype was observed a handful of times. The V and J genes are TRBV11-3 and TRBJ2-1, with 9 bases fitting TRBD1. Germline CDR1 SGHNT, CDR2 YENEEA. This CDR3 is 17 amino acids long. Trimming cost V 0 bases and J 3 bases; bases outside gene matches: 6. CDR3 coding DNA: TGTGCCAGCAGCTTAGATTGGGCGACAGGGGGCTACAATGAGCAGTTCTTC. Translation: CASSLDWATGGYNEQFF.

This clonotype has ten or more counts. J is TRBJ2-3 and V is TRBV25-1; 11 nucleotides match TRBD2. Unmatched junction bases numbered 3, after V lost 4 bases and J lost 0 bases. The CDR3 is 16 amino acids. The V gene's germline CDR1 is MGHDK and CDR2 SYGVNS. CDR3 in amino acids: CASSGLAGFSTDTQYF. The CDR3 DNA reads TGTGCCAGCAGTGGACTAGCGGGGTTTAGCACAGATACGCAGTATTTT.

This clonotype has ten or more counts. The rearrangement links TRBV4-3 to TRBJ1-4; no definite D call. V lost 0 bases, J lost 8 bases, and 13 bases lay in between. The germline CDR1 and CDR2 sequences are LGHNA and YSLEER. The CDR3 extends over 15 amino acids. CDR3 sequence: CASSQEAEVGEKLFF. CDR3 DNA sequence: TGCGCCAGCAGCCAAGAGGCGGAAGTCGGGGAAAAACTGTTTTTT.

The rearrangement links TRBV7-9 to TRBJ1-5; D might be TRBD1 (6 bases). The CDR3 runs 17 residues. Germline V gene sequence: CDR1 SEHNR, CDR2 FQNEAQ (reference sequence). Trimming cost V 0 bases and J 7 bases, with 19 bases left between them. The CDR3 loop is CASSLASGGPREQPQHF. The CDR3 nucleotides are TGTGCCAGCAGCTTAGCGTCGGGGGGCCCTAGGGAACAGCCCCAGCATTTT.

The chain joins TRBV7-2 to TRBJ2-7, with D possibly called TRBD1 or TRBD2 (6 bases each). From germline, CDR1 is SGHTA and CDR2 FQGNSA. V was cut by 2 bases and J by 3 bases, with 14 bases left in between. The length of the CDR3 is 15 residues. Here the CDR3 reads CASSLRRGHDYEQYV. In DNA form, the CDR3 reads TGTGCCAGCAGCTTACGGAGGGGACACGACTACGAGCAGTACGTC.